This T cell receptor beta chain was recovered during a study of blood T cells in healthy people across ages. Study-level information: With template switching, about one barcoded beta molecule was captured per two T cells.

Those donating, healthy Caucasian individuals from Russia, were aged about 6 to 95. J was trimmed by 5 bases and V by 2 bases; bases with no gene match: 9. Germline-derived CDR1 and CDR2 are SGHRS and YFSETQ. The CDR3 is 16 amino acids. This clonotype appeared a few times. The antigen is not known. Study outcomes and limitations: Age advanced and TCR beta diversity per million T cells fell, roughly linearly. Strong correlation existed between TCR beta diversity and naive T cell percentage.

Sample-barcoded 5' priming and a J-beta primer mix drove a second PCR of 7 to 11 cycles. TCRdb reprocessed the 5' RACE reads via MiXCR and lists one record per CDR3 protein. The sample includes 800,000 to 950,000 distinct CDR3 sequences, 36% seen only once; the top ten take around 13%. The chain is built from TRBV5-1 and TRBJ2-1, with 8 positions matching TRBD1. Sequenced: blood. This TCR was sampled from a young man in good health. The CDR3 is CASSFPRQGSNNEQFF. The CDR3 DNA is TGCGCCAGCAGCTTTCCCAGACAGGGGTCCAACAATGAGCAGTTCTTC.